The sequence of this T cell receptor (beta chain) was determined in a study of blood T cell repertoires in COVID-19. V was pared by 3 bases and J by 3 bases, with 11 bases between. Germline V lookup: CDR1 MGHRA, CDR2 YSYEKL. The CDR3 runs to 14 residues. TCRdb keeps only in-frame clones here, not all; method: immunoSEQ multiplex PCR. The sample lists 100,000 or so clones, more than 70% occurring once. Sequences were obtained from peripheral blood. The receptor comes from a woman aged 25 to 39 with acute or convalescent COVID-19. J is TRBJ1-1 and V is TRBV4-1, with D perhaps TRBD1 (5 bases). This CDR3 reads CASSQGGTDTEAFF. Here the CDR3 DNA reads TGCGCCAGCAGCCAGGGGGGGACCGACACTGAAGCTTTCTTT.